A selection of T cell receptor beta chains follows, all from one sample in a study of T cell repertoires and leukemia-associated antigens. A single record per CDR3 protein comes from TCRdb applying MiXCR to the 5' RACE reads. The table includes 9,000 to 15,000 distinct CDR3 sequences, roughly 39% detected once. Antigens for these TCRs are unknown. The sample was CD3+ T cells sorted from blood and cultured. The origin of the receptors is a female donor in good health. The CDR3 runs from the conserved cysteine through the conserved F or W. D genes are given only for firm matches. Clone size is shown for a subset of rows, as once, few, many or a class of expanded clone.

abundance,j_gene,v_gene,d_gene,CDR3aa,CDR3nt
.,TRBJ2-7,TRBV7-2,TRBD2,CASRMTSGYEQYF,TGTGCCAGCAGGATGACTAGCGGCTACGAGCAGTACTTC
.,TRBJ2-5,TRBV7-9,TRBD1,CASSAPGGRQETQYF,TGTGCCAGCAGCGCCCCAGGGGGTCGGCAAGAGACCCAGTACTTC
.,TRBJ1-2,TRBV7-9,.,CASSVGSQGPNCGYTF,TGTGCCAGTAGCGTAGGATCGCAGGGACCTAACTGTGGCTACACCTTC
.,TRBJ2-1,TRBV7-2,TRBD2,CASSLIPSGSDNEQFF,TGTGCCAGCAGCTTAATTCCTAGCGGGAGTGACAATGAGCAGTTCTTC
many,TRBJ1-6,TRBV7-8,.,CASSLDGNYNSPLHF,TGTGCCAGCAGCTTAGATGGAAACTATAATTCACCCCTCCACTTT
.,TRBJ2-5,TRBV20-1,TRBD2,CSASPASGRFQETQYF,TGCAGTGCTAGCCCCGCTAGCGGGAGGTTCCAAGAGACCCAGTACTTC
medium-sized,TRBJ1-5,TRBV12-3/TRBV12-4,TRBD1,CASSSGGGQHF,TGTGCCAGCAGTTCAGGGGGAGGTCAGCATTTT
.,TRBJ2-5,TRBV20-1,.,CSASRPPDGQTQYF,TGCAGTGCTAGTCGGCCCCCGGACGGCCAGACCCAGTACTTC
.,TRBJ1-2,TRBV7-2,.,CAISLLAGDCGYTF,TGTGCCATCAGCTTATTGGCGGGAGACTGTGGCTACACCTTC
few,TRBJ2-5,TRBV5-1,TRBD2,CASSGGLGVVEETQYF,TGCGCCAGCTCGGGAGGGCTCGGAGTGGTGGAAGAGACCCAGTACTTC
once,TRBJ2-1,TRBV20-1,.,CSARGWLGTEQFF,TGCAGTGCTAGGGGGTGGCTGGGAACTGAGCAGTTCTTC
.,TRBJ2-3,TRBV5-5,TRBD2,CASRRWGLADDTQYF,TGTGCCAGCAGGCGTTGGGGACTAGCCGACGATACGCAGTATTTT
.,TRBJ1-2,TRBV9,TRBD1,CASSVARGQEANYGYTF,TGTGCCAGCAGCGTTGCAAGAGGACAGGAAGCTAACTATGGCTACACCTTC
.,TRBJ2-3,TRBV20-1,TRBD2,CSANGRADTQYF,TGCAGTGCAAATGGGAGGGCAGATACGCAGTATTTT
medium-sized,TRBJ2-7,TRBV20-1,.,CSARGISVSYEQYF,TGCAGTGCTAGAGGCATTTCCGTTTCCTACGAGCAGTACTTC
medium-sized,TRBJ2-3,TRBV5-1,.,CASSLSGDLNTQYF,TGCGCCAGCAGCTTGTCCGGGGATTTGAATACGCAGTATTTT